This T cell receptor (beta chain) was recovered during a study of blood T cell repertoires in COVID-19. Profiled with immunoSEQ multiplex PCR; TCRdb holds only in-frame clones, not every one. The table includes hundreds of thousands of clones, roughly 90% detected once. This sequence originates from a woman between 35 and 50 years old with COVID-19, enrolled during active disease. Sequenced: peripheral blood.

This chain's CDR3 is CASSFIGGGYTF. The CDR3 DNA sequence: TGTGCCAGCAGTTTTATCGGGGGTGGCTACACCTTC. The genes are TRBV27 and TRBJ1-2; D is perhaps TRBD1 (5 bases). The CDR3 has 12 amino acids. Looked up from germline, CDR1 is MNHEY and CDR2 is SMNVEV (reference sequence). The V end lost 3 bases, the J end lost 7 bases, and 9 bases lay between the germline ends.